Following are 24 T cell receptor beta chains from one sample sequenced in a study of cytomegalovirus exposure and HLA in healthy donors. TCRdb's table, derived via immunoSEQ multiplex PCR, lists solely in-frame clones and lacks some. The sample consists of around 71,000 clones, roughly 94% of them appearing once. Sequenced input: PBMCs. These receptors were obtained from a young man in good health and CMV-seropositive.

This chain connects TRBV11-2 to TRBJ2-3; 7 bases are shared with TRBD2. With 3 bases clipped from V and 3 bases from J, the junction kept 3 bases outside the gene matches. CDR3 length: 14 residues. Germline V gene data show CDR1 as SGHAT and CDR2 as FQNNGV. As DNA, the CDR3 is TGTGCCAGCAGCTTTGGCGGGGGTACAGATACGCAGTATTTT. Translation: CASSFGGGTDTQYF.

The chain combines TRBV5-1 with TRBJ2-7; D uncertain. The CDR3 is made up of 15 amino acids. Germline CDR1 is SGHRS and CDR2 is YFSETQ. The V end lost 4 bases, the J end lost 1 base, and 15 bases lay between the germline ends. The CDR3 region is CASSTGRVLSYEQYF. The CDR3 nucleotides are TGCGCCAGCAGCACGGGTCGGGTTCTGTCCTACGAGCAGTACTTC.

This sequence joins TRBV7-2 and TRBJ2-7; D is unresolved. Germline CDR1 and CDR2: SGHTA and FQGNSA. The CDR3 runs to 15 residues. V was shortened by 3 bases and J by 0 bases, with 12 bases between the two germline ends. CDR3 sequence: CASSFTSGSSYEQYF. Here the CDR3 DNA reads TGTGCCAGCAGCTTTACTTCCGGTAGCTCCTACGAGCAGTACTTC.

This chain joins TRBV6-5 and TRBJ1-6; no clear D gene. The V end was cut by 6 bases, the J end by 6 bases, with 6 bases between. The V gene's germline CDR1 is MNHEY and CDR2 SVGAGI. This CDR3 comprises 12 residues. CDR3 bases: TGTGCCAGCAGCCCCATTAATTCACCCCTCCACTTT. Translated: CASSPINSPLHF.

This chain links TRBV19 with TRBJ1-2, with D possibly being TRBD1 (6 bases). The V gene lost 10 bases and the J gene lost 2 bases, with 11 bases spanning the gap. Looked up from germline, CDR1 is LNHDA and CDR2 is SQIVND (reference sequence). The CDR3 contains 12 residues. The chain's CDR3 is CATRTENYGYTF. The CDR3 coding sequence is TGTGCCACAAGGACAGAGAACTATGGCTACACCTTC.

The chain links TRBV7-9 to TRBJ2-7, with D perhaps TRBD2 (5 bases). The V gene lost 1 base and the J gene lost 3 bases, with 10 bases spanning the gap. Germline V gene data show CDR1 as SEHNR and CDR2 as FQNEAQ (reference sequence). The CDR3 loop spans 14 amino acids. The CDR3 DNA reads TGTGCCAGCAGCTTAGGGAGGAGTTACTACGAGCAGTACTTC. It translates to CASSLGRSYYEQYF.

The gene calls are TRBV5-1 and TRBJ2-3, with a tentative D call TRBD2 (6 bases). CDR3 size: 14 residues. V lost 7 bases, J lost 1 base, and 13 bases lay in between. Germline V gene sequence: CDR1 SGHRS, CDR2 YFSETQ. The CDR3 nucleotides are TGCGCCAGCCGTCCCGGGGAGGGCACAGATACGCAGTATTTT. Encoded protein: CASRPGEGTDTQYF. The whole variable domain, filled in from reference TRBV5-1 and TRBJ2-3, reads KAGVTQTPRYLIKTRGQQVTLSCSPISGHRSVSWYQQTPGQGLQFLFEYFSETQRNKGNFPGRFSGRQFSNSRSEMNVSTLELGDSALYLCASRPGEGTDTQYFGPGTRLTVL.

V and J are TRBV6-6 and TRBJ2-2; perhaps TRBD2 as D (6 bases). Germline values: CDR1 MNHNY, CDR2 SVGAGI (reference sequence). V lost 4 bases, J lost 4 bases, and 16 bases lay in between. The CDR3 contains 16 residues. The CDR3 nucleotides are TGTGCCAGCAGTTCCCCGACTAGGAGGAGCACCGGGGAGCTGTTTTTT. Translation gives CASSSPTRRSTGELFF.

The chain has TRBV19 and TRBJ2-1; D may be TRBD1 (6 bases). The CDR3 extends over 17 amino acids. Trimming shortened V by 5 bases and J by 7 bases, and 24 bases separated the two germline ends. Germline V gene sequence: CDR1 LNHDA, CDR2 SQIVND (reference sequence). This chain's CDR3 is CASSLRRDNRPNNEQFF. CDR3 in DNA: TGTGCCAGTAGTTTACGCCGGGACAATCGACCAAATAATGAGCAGTTCTTC.

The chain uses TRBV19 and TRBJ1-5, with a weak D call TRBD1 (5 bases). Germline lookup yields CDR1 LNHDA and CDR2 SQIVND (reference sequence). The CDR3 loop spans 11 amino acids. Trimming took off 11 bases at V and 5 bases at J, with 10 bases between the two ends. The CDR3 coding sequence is TGTGCCGGACAATTTGATCAGCCCCAGCATTTT. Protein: CAGQFDQPQHF.

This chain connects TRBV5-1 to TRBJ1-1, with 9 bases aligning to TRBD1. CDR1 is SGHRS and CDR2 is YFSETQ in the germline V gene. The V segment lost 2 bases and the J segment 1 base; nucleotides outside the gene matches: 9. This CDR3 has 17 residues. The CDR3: CASSFLDRGFGNTEAFF. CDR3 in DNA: TGCGCCAGCAGCTTTCTCGACAGGGGGTTCGGGAACACTGAAGCTTTCTTT.

The DNA for the CDR3 is TGTGCCAGCAGTTTACTTCCGACTCAGGGAGCCAAAAACATTCAGTACTTC. Its translation is CASSLLPTQGAKNIQYF. The chain couples TRBV28 to TRBJ2-4, with D possibly TRBD1 on 5 matching bases. CDR3 length: 17 amino acids. The germline gives CDR1 MDHEN, CDR2 SYDVKM. The V and J ends lost 2 bases and 0 bases respectively, with 14 bases between them. Supplemented by reference TRBV28 and TRBJ2-4, the full variable domain reads DVKVTQSSRYLVKRTGEKVFLECVQDMDHENMFWYRQDPGLGLRLIYFSYDVKMKEKGDIPEGYSVSREKKERFSLILESASTNQTSMYLCASSLLPTQGAKNIQYFGAGTRLSVL.

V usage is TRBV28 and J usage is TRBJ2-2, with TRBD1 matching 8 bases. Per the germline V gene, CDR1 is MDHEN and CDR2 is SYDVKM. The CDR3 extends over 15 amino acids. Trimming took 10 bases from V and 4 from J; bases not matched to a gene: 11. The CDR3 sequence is CATQTGDKGTGELFF. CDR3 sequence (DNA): TGTGCCACCCAGACAGGGGATAAGGGCACCGGGGAGCTGTTTTTT.

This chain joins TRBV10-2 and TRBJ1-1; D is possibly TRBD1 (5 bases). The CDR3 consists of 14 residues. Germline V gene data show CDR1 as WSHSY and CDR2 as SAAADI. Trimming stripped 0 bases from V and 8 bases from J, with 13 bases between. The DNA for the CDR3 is TGCGCCAGCAGTGAGTCAGGGGAGGGGTCGGAAGCTTTCTTT. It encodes CASSESGEGSEAFF.

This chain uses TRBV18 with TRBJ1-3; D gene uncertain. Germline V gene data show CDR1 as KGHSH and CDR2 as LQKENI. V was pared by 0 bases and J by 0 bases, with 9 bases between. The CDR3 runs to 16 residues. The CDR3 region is CASSPPRLSSGNTIYF. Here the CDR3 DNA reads TGTGCCAGCTCACCACCTCGGTTATCCTCTGGAAACACCATATATTTT.

The CDR3 DNA reads TGTGCCAGCAGCGTACTGGGTTCGGGAGATACGCAGTATTTT. It is translated as CASSVLGSGDTQYF. The chain joins TRBV9 to TRBJ2-3; D uncertain. The CDR3 is 14 amino acids. Trimming cost V 1 base and J 5 bases, with 11 bases left between them. CDR1 is SGDLS, CDR2 YYNGEE, per germline.

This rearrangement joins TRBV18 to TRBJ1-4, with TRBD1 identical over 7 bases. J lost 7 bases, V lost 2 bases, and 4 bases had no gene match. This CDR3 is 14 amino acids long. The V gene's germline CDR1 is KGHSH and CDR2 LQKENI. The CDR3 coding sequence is TGTGCCAGCTCACCAGCCAGGGGGAGTGAAAAACTGTTTTTT. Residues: CASSPARGSEKLFF.

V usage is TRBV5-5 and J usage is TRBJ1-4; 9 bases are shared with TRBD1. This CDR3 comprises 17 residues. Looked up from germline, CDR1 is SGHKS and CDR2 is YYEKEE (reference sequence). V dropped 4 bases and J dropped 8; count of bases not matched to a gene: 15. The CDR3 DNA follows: TGTGCCAGCAGCGCTGACAGGGGGACGATTAGGTGGGAAAAACTGTTTTTT. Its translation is CASSADRGTIRWEKLFF.

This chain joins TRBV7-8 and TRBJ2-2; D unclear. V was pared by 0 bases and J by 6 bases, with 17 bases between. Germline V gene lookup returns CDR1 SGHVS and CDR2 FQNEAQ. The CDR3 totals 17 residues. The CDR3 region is CASSLARRVSESGELFF. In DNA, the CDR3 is TGTGCCAGCAGCTTAGCGCGCCGGGTTAGTGAGTCCGGGGAGCTGTTTTTT.

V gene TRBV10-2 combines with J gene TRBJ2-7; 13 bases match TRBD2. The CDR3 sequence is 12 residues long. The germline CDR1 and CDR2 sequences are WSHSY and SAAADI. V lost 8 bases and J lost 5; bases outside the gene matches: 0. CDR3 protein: CASGTSGNEQYF. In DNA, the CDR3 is TGCGCCAGCGGGACTAGCGGGAACGAGCAGTACTTC.

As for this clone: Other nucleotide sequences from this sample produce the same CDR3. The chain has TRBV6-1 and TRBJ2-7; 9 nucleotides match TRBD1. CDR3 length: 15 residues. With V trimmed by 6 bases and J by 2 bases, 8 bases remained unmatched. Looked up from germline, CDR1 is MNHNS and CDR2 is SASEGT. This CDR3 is CASRDDRGGTYEQYF. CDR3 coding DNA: TGTGCCAGCAGGGATGACAGGGGGGGGACCTACGAGCAGTACTTC.

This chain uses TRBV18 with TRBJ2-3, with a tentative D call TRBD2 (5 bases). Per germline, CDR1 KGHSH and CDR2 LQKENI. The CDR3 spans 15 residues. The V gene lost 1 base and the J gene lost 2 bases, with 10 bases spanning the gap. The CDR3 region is CASSPRETDTDTQYF. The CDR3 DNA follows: TGTGCCAGCTCACCACGGGAGACCGACACAGATACGCAGTATTTT. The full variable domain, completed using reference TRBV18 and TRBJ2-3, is NAGVMQNPRHLVRRRGQEARLRCSPMKGHSHVYWYRQLPEEGLKFMVYLQKENIIDESGMPKERFSAEFPKEGPSILRIQQVVRGDSAAYFCASSPRETDTDTQYFGPGTRLTVL.

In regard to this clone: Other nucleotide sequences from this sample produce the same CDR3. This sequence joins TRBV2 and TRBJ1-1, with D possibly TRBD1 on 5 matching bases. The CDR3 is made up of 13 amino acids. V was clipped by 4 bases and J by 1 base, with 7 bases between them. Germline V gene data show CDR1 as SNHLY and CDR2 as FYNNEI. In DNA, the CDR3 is TGTGCCAGCAGTGGGCAGGGGAACACTGAAGCTTTCTTT. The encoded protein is CASSGQGNTEAFF.

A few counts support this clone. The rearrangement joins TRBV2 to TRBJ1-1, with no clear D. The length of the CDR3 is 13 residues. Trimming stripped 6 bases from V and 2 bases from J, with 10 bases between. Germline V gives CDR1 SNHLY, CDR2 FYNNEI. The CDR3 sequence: CASSEEVNTEAFF. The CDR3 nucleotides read TGTGCCAGCAGCGAGGAAGTAAACACTGAAGCTTTCTTT.